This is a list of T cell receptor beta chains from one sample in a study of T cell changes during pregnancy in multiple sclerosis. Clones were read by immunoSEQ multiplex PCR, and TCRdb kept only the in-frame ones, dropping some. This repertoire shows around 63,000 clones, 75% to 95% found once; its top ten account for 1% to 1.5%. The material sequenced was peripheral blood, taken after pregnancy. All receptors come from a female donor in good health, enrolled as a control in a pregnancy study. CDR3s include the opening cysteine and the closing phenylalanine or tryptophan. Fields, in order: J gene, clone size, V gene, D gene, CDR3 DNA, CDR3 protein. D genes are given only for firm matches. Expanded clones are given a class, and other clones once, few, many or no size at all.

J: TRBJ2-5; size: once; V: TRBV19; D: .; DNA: TGTGCCAGTAGTAGGGCTCCAAAAGAGACCCAGTACTTC; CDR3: CASSRAPKETQYF
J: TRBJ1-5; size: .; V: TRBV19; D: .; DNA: TGTGCCAGTAGTATATTCAGGGAGGGCAATCAGCCCCAGCATTTT; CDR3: CASSIFREGNQPQHF
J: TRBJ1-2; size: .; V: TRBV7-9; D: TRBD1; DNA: TGTGCCAGCAGCCCTGGACAGGGGGCATCCTATGGCTACACCTTC; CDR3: CASSPGQGASYGYTF
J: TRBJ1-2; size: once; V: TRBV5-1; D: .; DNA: TGCGCCAGCAGCCCGGAGAAGGATGGCTACACCTTC; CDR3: CASSPEKDGYTF
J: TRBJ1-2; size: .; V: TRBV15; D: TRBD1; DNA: TGTGCCACCAGCAGAGGGACAGGGGAGGGCTACACCTTC; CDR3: CATSRGTGEGYTF
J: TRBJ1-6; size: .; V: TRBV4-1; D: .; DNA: TGCGCCAGCAGCCAAGATCGGGTGGTTTCACCCCTCCACTTT; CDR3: CASSQDRVVSPLHF
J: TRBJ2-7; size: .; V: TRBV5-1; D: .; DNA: TGCGCCAGCAGCCCAAACCTTGTAGGGGGCTACGAGCAGTACTTC; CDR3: CASSPNLVGGYEQYF
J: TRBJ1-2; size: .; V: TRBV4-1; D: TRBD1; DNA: TGCGCCAGCAGCCAAGAATGGACAGGGTGGACTAGTGGCTACACCTTC; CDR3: CASSQEWTGWTSGYTF
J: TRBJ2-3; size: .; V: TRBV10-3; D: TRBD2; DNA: TGTGCCATCGCCCCTAGCGGGGCTGACACAGATACGCAGTATTTT; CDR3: CAIAPSGADTDTQYF
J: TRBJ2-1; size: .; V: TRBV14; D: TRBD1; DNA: TGTGCCAGCAGCCGGGGGACAGGAAAATCCTACAATGAGCAGTTCTTC; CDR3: CASSRGTGKSYNEQFF
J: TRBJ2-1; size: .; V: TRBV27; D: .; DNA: TGTGCCAGCAGTGACGGGGATGAGCAGTTCTTC; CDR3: CASSDGDEQFF
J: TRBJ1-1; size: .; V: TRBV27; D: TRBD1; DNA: TGTGCCAGCAGTCGGCGACAGGGGGCAGCGGGCACTGAAGCTTTCTTT; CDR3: CASSRRQGAAGTEAFF
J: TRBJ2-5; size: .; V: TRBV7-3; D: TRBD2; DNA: TGTGCCAGCAGCTTAGGCCTAGCGGATCAAGAGACCCAGTACTTC; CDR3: CASSLGLADQETQYF
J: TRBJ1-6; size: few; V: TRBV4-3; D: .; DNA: TGCGCCAGCAGCCAAGATCTGCATGAGGAGGGTTCACCCCTCCACTTT; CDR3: CASSQDLHEEGSPLHF
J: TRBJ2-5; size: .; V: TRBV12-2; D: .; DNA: TGTGCAAGTCGCCAGGAACCCTCAGCTAGCGGGGGAGACCAAGAGACCCAGTACTTC; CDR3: CASRQEPSASGGDQETQYF
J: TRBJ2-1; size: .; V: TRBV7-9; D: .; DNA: TGTGCCAGCACCGCGACAGTTTACAATGAGCAGTTCTTC; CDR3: CASTATVYNEQFF
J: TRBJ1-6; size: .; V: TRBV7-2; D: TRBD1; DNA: TGTGCCAGCAGCCGACAGGGAGCGGATTCACCCCTCCACTTT; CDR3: CASSRQGADSPLHF
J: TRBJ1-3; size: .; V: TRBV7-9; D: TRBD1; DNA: TGTGCCAGCACCACACTCCTCGACAGGGCTGGAAACACCATATATTTT; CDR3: CASTTLLDRAGNTIYF
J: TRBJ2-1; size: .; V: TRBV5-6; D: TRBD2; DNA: TGTGCCAGCAACCCGGGAGGGCGGGGGGGCCTTAATGAGCAGTTCTTC; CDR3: CASNPGGRGGLNEQFF
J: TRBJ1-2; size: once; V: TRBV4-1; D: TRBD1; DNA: TGCGCCAGCAGCCAAGCGGGACAGGGGATAAACTATGGCTACACCTTC; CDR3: CASSQAGQGINYGYTF
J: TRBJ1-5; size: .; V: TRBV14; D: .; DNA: TGTGCCAGCAGCCAGCCCGGACAAAGGGTGTGGCACGATCAGCCCCAGCATTTT; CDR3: CASSQPGQRVWHDQPQHF
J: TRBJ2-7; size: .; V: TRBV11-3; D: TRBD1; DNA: TGTGCCAGCAGCCGGGACAGCTACGAGCAGTACTTC; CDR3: CASSRDSYEQYF
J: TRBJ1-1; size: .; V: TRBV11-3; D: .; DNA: TGTGCCAGCGGTGGACGACAGACGAGAGGCACTGAAGCTTTCTTT; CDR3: CASGGRQTRGTEAFF
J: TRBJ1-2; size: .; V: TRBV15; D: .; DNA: TGTGCCACCAGCAAAGGGGGGGGGAACTATGGCTACACCTTC; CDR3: CATSKGGGNYGYTF
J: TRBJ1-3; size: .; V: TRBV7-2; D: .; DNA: TGTGCCAGCAGCCCCGAGTCGGGGGGAAGTGGAAACACCATATATTTT; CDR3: CASSPESGGSGNTIYF
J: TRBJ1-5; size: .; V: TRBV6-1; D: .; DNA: TGTGCCAGTGCCGGGAACCCGGGCAATCAGCCCCAGCATTTT; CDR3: CASAGNPGNQPQHF
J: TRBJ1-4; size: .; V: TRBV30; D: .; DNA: TGTGCCTGGAACCCCCCCGCAGGGATCGAAAAACTGTTTTTT; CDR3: CAWNPPAGIEKLFF